Listed here are 7 T cell receptor beta chains from one sample, sequenced in a study of identifying expanded T cells in peripheral blood. The method was immunoSEQ multiplex PCR; TCRdb's version includes in-frame clones alone and lacks a portion of them. The sample consists of about 85,000 clones, 88% of them appearing once. The specimen sequenced was blood. Receptors were obtained from a person aged 18 to 75 in good health.

The chain combines TRBV7-9 with TRBJ2-2; D gene unclear. Germline V CDR1 and CDR2: SEHNR, FQNEAQ (reference sequence). The CDR3 contains 13 residues. The V gene lost 4 bases and the J gene lost 2 bases, with 5 bases spanning the gap. The CDR3 DNA reads as TGTGCCAGCAGCTACGACAACACCGGGGAGCTGTTTTTT. Its protein is CASSYDNTGELFF. Complete variable domain (other parts from reference TRBV7-9 and TRBJ2-2): DTGVSQNPRHKITKRGQNVTFRCDPISEHNRLYWYRQTLGQGPEFLTYFQNEAQLEKSRLLSDRFSAERPKGSFSTLEIQRTEQGDSAMYLCASSYDNTGELFFGEGSRLTVL.

This chain joins TRBV7-2 and TRBJ1-5; maybe TRBD1 (5 bases). This CDR3 has 14 residues. The V and J ends lost 4 bases and 7 bases respectively, with 14 bases between them. Germline loops: CDR1 SGHTA, CDR2 FQGNSA. The DNA of the CDR3 is TGTGCCAGCAGCTCTACCCAGGGAGGGCAGCCCCAGCATTTT. This translates into CASSSTQGGQPQHF.

This chain connects TRBV6-5 to TRBJ1-1; D perhaps matches TRBD1 (5 bases). Germline V gene sequence: CDR1 MNHEY, CDR2 SVGAGI. V was cut by 4 bases and J by 0 bases, with 6 bases left in between. The CDR3 is made up of 13 amino acids. The CDR3 DNA follows: TGTGCCAGCAGTTTACAGGTGAACACTGAAGCTTTCTTT. Translated, it gives CASSLQVNTEAFF.

The V gene is TRBV10-2, the J gene TRBJ2-1; D unresolved. Per germline, CDR1 WSHSY and CDR2 SAAADI. The CDR3 runs 13 residues. V lost 7 bases and J lost 0, with 7 bases in between. In DNA, the CDR3 is TGCGCCAGCAACGTCGACTCCTACAATGAGCAGTTCTTC. It encodes CASNVDSYNEQFF.

The V gene is TRBV19, the J gene TRBJ1-2; no definite D call. Germline-derived CDR1 and CDR2 are LNHDA and SQIVND (reference sequence). The CDR3 length is 13 residues. V was cut by 2 bases and J by 8 bases, with 12 bases left in between. CDR3 nucleotide sequence: TGTGCCAGTAGTATAACCCTCGCTGGGGGCTACACCTTC. Translation gives CASSITLAGGYTF.

CDR3 region: CASSQEIQGGFTGELFF. The CDR3 nucleotides are TGCGCCAGCAGCCAAGAGATCCAGGGCGGTTTCACCGGGGAGCTGTTTTTT. The chain is built from TRBV4-3 and TRBJ2-2; maybe TRBD1 (5 bases). Germline assignment: CDR1 LGHNA and CDR2 YSLEER. There are 17 residues in the CDR3. V lost 0 bases and J 4 bases, leaving 15 bases between the germline ends.

DNA of the CDR3: TGCGCCAGCGGCGACAGGCCCTCTGGAAACACCATATATTTT. Amino acids: CASGDRPSGNTIYF. This sequence joins TRBV5-1 and TRBJ1-3; tentatively, D is TRBD1 (6 bases). The ends were cut back, 7 bases at V and 0 bases at J, with 11 bases in the middle. The germline V gene encodes CDR1 SGHRS and CDR2 YFSETQ. The CDR3 runs 14 residues.